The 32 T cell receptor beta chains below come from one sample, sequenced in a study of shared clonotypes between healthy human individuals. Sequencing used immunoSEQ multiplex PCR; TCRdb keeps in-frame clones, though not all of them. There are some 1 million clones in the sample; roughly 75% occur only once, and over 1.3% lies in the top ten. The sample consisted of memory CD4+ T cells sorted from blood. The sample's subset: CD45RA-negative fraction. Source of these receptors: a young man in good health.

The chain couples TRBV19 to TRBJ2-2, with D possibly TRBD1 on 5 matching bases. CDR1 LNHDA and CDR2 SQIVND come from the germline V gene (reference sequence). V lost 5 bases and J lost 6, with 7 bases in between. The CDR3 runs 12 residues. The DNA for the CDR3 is TGTGCCAGTAGTGTCAGGGCCGGGGAGCTGTTTTTT. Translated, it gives CASSVRAGELFF.

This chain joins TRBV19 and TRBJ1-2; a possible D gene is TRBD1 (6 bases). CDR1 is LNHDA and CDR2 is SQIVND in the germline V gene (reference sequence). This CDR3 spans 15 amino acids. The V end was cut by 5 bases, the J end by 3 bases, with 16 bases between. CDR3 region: CASSDRPGDHYGYTF. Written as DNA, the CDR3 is TGTGCCAGTAGTGACAGGCCTGGGGACCACTATGGCTACACCTTC. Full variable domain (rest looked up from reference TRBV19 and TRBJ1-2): DGGITQSPKYLFRKEGQNVTLSCEQNLNHDAMYWYRQDPGQGLRLIYYSQIVNDFQKGDIAEGYSVSREKKESFPLTVTSAQKNPTAFYLCASSDRPGDHYGYTFGSGTRLTVV.

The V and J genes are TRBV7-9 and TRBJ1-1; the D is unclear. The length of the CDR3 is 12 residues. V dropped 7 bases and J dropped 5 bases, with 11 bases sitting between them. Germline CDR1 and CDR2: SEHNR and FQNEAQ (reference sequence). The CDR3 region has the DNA TGTGCCAGCAAATTTCCGAGGACTGAAGCTTTCTTT. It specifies CASKFPRTEAFF. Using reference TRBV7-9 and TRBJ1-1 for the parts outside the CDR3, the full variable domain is DTGVSQNPRHKITKRGQNVTFRCDPISEHNRLYWYRQTLGQGPEFLTYFQNEAQLEKSRLLSDRFSAERPKGSFSTLEIQRTEQGDSAMYLCASKFPRTEAFFGQGTRLTVV.

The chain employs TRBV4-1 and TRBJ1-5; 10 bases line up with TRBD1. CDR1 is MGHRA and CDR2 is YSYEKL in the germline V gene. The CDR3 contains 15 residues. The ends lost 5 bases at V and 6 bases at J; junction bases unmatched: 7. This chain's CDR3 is CASSRDRGTSQPQHF. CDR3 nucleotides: TGCGCCAGCAGCAGGGACAGGGGAACCAGTCAGCCCCAGCATTTT.

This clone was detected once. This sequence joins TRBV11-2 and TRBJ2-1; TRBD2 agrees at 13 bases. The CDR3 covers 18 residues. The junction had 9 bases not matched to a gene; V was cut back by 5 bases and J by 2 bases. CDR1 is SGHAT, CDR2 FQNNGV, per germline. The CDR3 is CASSRLAGGGLTYNEQFF. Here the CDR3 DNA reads TGTGCCAGCAGCCGACTAGCGGGAGGAGGGTTAACCTACAATGAGCAGTTCTTC.

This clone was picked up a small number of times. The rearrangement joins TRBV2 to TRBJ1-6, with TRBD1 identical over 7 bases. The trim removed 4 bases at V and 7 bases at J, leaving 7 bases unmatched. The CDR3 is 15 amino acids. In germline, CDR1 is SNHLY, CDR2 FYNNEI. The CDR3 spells CASSAGTALNSPLHF. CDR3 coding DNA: TGTGCCAGCAGTGCCGGGACAGCATTAAATTCACCCCTCCACTTT.

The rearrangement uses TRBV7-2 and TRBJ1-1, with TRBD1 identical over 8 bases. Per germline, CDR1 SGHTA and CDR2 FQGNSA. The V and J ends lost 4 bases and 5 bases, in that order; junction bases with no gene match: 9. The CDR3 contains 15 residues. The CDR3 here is CASSSGQGPGTEAFF. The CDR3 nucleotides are TGTGCCAGCAGCTCAGGACAGGGACCGGGGACTGAAGCTTTCTTT. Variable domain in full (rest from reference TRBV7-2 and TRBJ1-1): GAGVSQSPSNKVTEKGKDVELRCDPISGHTALYWYRQSLGQGLEFLIYFQGNSAPDKSGLPSDRFSAERTGGSVSTLTIQRTQQEDSAVYLCASSSGQGPGTEAFFGQGTRLTVV.

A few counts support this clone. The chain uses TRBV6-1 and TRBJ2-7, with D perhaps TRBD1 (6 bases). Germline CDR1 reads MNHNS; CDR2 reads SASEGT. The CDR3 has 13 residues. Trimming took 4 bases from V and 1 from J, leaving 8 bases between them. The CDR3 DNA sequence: TGTGCCAGCAGTGCGACAGGATCCTACGAGCAGTACTTC. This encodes CASSATGSYEQYF.

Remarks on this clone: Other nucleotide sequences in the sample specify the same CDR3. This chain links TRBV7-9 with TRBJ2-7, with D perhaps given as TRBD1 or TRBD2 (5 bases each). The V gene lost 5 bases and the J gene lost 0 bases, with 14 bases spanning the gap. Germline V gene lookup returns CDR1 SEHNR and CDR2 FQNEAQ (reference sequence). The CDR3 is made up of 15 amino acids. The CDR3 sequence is CASSPPGRSSYEQYF. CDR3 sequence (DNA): TGTGCCAGCAGCCCACCGGGACGGAGCTCCTACGAGCAGTACTTC.

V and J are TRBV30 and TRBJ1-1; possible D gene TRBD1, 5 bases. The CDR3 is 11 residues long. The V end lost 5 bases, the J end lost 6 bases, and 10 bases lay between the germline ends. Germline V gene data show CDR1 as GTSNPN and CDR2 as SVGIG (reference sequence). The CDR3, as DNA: TGTGCCTGGGGGGCTGTGGCTGAAGCTTTCTTT. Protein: CAWGAVAEAFF.

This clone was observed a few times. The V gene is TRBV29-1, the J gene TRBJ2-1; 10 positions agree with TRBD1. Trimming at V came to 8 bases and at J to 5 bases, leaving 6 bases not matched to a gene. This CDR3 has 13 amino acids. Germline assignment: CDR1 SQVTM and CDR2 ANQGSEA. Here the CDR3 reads CSWRGQGNNEQFF. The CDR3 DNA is TGCAGCTGGCGGGGACAGGGGAACAATGAGCAGTTCTTC.

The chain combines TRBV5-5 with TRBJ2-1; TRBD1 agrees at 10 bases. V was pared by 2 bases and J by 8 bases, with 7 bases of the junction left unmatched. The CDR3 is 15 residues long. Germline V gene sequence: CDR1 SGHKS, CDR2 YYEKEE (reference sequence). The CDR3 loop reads CASSFSGQGGDEQFF. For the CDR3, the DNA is TGTGCCAGCAGCTTTTCCGGACAGGGGGGCGATGAGCAGTTCTTC.

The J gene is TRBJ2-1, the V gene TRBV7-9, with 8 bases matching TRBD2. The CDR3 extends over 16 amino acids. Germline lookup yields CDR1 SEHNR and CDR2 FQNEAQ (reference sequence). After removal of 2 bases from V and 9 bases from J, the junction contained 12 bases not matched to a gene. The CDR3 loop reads CASSLHRLAGGGEQFF. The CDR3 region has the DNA TGTGCCAGCAGCTTACATCGGCTAGCGGGTGGTGGTGAGCAGTTCTTC.

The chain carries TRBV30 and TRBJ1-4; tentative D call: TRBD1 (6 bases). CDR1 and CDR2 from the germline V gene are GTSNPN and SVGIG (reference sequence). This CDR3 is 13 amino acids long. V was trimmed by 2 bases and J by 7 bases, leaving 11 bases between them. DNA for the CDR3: TGTGCCTGGAGTACCCAGGGGAGTGAAAAACTGTTTTTT. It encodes CAWSTQGSEKLFF.

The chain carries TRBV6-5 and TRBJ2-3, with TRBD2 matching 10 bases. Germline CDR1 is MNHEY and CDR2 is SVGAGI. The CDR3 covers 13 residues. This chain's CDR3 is CATTSGSTDTQYF. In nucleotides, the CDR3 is TGTGCTACGACTAGCGGGAGCACAGATACGCAGTATTTT.

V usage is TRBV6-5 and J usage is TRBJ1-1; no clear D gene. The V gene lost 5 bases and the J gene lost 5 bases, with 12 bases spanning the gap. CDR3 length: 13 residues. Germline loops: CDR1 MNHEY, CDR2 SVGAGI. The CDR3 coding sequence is TGTGCCAGCAGTGAGGTCTGGGGTACTGAAGCTTTCTTT. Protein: CASSEVWGTEAFF.

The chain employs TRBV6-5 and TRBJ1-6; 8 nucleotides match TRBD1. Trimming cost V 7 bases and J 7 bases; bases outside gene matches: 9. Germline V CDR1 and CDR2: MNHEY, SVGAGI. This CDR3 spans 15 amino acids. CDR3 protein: CASNERQGWNSPLHF. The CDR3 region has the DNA TGTGCCAGCAACGAAAGACAGGGGTGGAATTCACCCCTCCACTTT.

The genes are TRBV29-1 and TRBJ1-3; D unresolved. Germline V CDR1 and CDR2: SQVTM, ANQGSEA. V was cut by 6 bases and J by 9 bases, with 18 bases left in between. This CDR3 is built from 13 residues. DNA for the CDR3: TGCAGCGTCTCTGACCTGGGAGGGAGCACCATATATTTT. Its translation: CSVSDLGGSTIYF.

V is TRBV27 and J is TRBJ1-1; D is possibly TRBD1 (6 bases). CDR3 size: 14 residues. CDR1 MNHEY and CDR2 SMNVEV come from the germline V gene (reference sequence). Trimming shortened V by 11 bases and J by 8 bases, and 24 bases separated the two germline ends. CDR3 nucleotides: TGTGCCCCAGCAGAAGGGGGTCCTACCCCAGAAGCTTTCTTT. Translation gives CAPAEGGPTPEAFF.

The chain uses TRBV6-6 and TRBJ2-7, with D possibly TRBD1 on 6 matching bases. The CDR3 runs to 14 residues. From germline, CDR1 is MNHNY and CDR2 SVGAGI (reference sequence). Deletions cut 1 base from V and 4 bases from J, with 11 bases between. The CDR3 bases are TGTGCCAGCAGTTACTTGGGACACTTGTACGAGCAGTACTTC. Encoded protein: CASSYLGHLYEQYF.

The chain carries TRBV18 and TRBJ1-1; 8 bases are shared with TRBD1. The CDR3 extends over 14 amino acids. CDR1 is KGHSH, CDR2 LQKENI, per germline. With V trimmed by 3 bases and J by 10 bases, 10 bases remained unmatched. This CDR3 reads CASSPPGGANGAFF. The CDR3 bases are TGTGCCAGCTCACCTCCAGGGGGCGCTAATGGAGCTTTCTTT.

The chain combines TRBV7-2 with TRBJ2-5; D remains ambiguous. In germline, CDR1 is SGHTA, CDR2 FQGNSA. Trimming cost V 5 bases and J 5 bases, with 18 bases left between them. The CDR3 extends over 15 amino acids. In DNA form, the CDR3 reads TGTGCCAGCAGCCAAAGCTCTGGACCTTGGGAGACCCAGTACTTC. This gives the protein CASSQSSGPWETQYF.

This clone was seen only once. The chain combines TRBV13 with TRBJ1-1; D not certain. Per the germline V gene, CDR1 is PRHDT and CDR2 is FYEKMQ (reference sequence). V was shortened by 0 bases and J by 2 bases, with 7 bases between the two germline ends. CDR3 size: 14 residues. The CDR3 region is CASSLGQANTEAFF. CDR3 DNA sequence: TGTGCCAGCAGCTTAGGCCAGGCTAACACTGAAGCTTTCTTT.

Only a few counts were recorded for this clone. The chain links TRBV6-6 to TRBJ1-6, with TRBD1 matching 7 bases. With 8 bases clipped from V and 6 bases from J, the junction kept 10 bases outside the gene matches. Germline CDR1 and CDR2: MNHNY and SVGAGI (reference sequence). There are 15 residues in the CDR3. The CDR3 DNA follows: TGTGCCAGCGCACGAGGGACAGTAGCTAATTCACCCCTCCACTTT. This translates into CASARGTVANSPLHF.

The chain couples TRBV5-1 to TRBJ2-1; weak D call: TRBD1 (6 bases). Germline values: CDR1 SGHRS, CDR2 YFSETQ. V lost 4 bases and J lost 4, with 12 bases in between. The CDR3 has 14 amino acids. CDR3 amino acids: CASSPTGGYNEQFF. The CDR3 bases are TGCGCCAGCAGCCCGACAGGCGGTTACAATGAGCAGTTCTTC.

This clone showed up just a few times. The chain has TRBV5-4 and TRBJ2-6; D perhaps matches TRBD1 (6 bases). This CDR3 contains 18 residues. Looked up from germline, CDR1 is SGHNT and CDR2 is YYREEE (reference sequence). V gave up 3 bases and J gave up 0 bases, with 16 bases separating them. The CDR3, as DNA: TGTGCCAGCAGCTCCTCCGGGACACCCAGCTCTGGGGCCAACGTCCTGACTTTC. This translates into CASSSSGTPSSGANVLTF. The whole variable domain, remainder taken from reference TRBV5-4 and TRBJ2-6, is ETGVTQSPTHLIKTRGQQVTLRCSSQSGHNTVSWYQQALGQGPQFIFQYYREEENGRGNFPPRFSGLQFPNYSSELNVNALELDDSALYLCASSSSGTPSSGANVLTFGAGSRLTVL.

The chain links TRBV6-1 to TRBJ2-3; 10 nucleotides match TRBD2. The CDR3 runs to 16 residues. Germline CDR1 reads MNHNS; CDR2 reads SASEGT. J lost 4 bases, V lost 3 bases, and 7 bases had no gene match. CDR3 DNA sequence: TGTGCCAGCAGTGATAAGGCTAGCGGGAGCCCAGATACGCAGTATTTT. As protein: CASSDKASGSPDTQYF.

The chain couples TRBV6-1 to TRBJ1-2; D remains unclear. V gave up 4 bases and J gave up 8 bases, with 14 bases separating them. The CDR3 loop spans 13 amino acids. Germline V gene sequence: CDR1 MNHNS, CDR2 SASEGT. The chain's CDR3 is CASSAQSSVGYTF. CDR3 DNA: TGTGCCAGCAGTGCACAGTCCTCGGTGGGCTACACCTTC.

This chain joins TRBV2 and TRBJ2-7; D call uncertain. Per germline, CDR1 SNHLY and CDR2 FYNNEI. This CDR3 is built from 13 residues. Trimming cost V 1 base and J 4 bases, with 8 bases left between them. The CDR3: CASSEVKGYEQYF. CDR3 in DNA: TGTGCCAGCAGTGAAGTAAAGGGATACGAGCAGTACTTC.

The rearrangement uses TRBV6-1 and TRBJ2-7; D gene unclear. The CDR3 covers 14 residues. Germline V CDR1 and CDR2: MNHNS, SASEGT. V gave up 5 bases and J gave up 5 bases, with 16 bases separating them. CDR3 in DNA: TGTGCCAGCAGTCCCGACGGACGAGTCGACGAGCAGTACTTC. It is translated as CASSPDGRVDEQYF.

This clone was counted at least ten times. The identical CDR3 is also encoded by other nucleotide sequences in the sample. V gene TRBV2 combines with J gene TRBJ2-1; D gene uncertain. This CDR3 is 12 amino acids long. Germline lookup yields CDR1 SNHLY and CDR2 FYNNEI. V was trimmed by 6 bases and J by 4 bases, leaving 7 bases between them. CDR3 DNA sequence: TGTGCCAGCAGGGGTACATACAATGAGCAGTTCTTC. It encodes CASRGTYNEQFF.

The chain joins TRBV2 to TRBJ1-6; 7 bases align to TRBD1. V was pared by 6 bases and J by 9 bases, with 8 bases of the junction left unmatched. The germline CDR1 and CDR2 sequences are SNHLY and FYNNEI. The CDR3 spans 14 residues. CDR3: CASSLTGTVSPLHF. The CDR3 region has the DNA TGTGCCAGCAGCTTGACAGGGACAGTTTCACCCCTCCACTTT.